The 3 T cell receptor beta chains presented below share a single source sample, sequenced in a study of graft-versus-host responses after intestinal transplantation. Profiled with immunoSEQ multiplex PCR; TCRdb holds only in-frame clones, not every one. The sample records some 39,000 clones, roughly 95% being singletons. Which antigens these TCRs recognize remains unknown. The source material was unstimulated CD8+ T cells sorted from spleen or lymph node cells, sampled before transplant. These receptors were taken from a human donor who was the organ donor for an intestinal transplant.

CDR3 in DNA: TGCGCCAGCAGCTTGGGTATCTTGATCGGAGCGGGTGACTACAATGAGCAGTTCTTC. Translating gives CASSLGILIGAGDYNEQFF. The V gene is TRBV5-1, the J gene TRBJ2-1, with D perhaps TRBD2 (6 bases). The length of the CDR3 is 19 residues. The germline CDR1 and CDR2 sequences are SGHRS and YFSETQ. The V gene lost 0 bases and the J gene lost 3 bases, with 22 bases spanning the gap.

The V call is TRBV4-2, the J call TRBJ1-6; D may be TRBD1 (5 bases). Trimming took 2 bases from V and 5 from J, leaving 13 bases between them. The V gene's germline CDR1 is LGHNA and CDR2 YNFKEQ. The CDR3 consists of 16 residues. CDR3 in amino acids: CASSQRIKGNNSPLHF. The CDR3 DNA sequence: TGTGCCAGCAGCCAAAGAATAAAGGGGAATAATTCACCCCTCCACTTT.

The rearrangement uses TRBV13 and TRBJ2-3, with D perhaps TRBD1 (6 bases). This CDR3 has 19 residues. The V end was cut by 5 bases, the J end by 4 bases, with 28 bases between. Looked up from germline, CDR1 is PRHDT and CDR2 is FYEKMQ (reference sequence). The CDR3 here is CASSTTALETTGFADTQYF. The CDR3 nucleotides read TGTGCCAGCAGCACCACGGCTCTCGAAACTACAGGGTTCGCAGATACGCAGTATTTT. Based on the CDR3 plus reference TRBV13 and TRBJ2-3, the full variable domain is AAGVIQSPRHLIKEKRETATLKCYPIPRHDTVYWYQQGPGQDPQFLISFYEKMQSDKGSIPDRFSAQQFSDYHSELNMSSLELGDSALYFCASSTTALETTGFADTQYFGPGTRLTVL.